This T cell receptor beta chain was identified in a study of CD8 T cells in Susac syndrome. The authors sequenced TCR beta from blood CD8+ and CD4+ T cells. Each multiple sclerosis control was a treatment-naive patient with relapsing-remitting disease that was either stable or active. In contrast to the negatively isolated CD8+ and CD4+ T cells, TEMRA cells were FACS-enriched. CDR3 size: 16 residues. Per the germline V gene, CDR1 is SGDLS and CDR2 is YYNGEE. Trimming pared 2 bases from V and 2 bases from J, leaving 15 bases between. After extraction with the RNeasy kit, roughly 0.45 to 1 ug of the RNA was reverse transcribed using random hexamers. Amplification of the TCR beta CDR3 was carried out by immunoSEQ multiplex PCR, which spanned a total of 54 Vbeta and 13 Jbeta segments. TCRdb reanalysed the immunoSEQ multiplex PCR reads using MiXCR and keeps one entry per CDR3 protein. The sample includes 250,000 to 300,000 distinct CDR3 sequences, almost 85% of them seen just once.

The sample comprised CD8+ T cells from PBMCs. The rearrangement links TRBV9 to TRBJ2-3; maybe TRBD2 (6 bases). This receptor was taken from a human donor with multiple sclerosis. Here the CDR3 DNA reads TGTGCCAGCAGCGTTTACCTAGCGCCTGACACAGATACGCAGTATTTT. This codes for CASSVYLAPDTDTQYF.